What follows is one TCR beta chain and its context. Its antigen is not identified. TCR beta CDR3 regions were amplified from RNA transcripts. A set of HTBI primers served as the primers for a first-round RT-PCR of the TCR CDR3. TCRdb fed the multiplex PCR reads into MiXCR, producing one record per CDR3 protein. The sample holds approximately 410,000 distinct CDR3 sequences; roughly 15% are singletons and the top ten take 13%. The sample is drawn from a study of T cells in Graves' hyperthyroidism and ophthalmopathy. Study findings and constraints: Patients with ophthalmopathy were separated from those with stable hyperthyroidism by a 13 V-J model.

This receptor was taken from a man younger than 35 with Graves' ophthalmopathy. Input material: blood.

The CDR3 here is CASSSLASQETQYF. The CDR3 coding sequence is TGTGCCAGCAGCTCCCTAGCGAGCCAAGAGACCCAGTACTTC. This chain joins TRBV7-6 and TRBJ2-5, with D perhaps TRBD2 (6 bases). Germline CDR1 and CDR2: SGHVS and FNYEAQ. The CDR3 has 14 residues. V lost 4 bases and J 1 base, leaving 10 bases between the germline ends.